This T cell receptor (beta chain) is from a study of blood T cell repertoires in COVID-19. Clones were read by immunoSEQ multiplex PCR, and TCRdb kept only the in-frame ones, dropping some. This table has about 150,000 clones, roughly 87% appearing once. The source of this sequence is a woman aged 50 to 65 with acute or convalescent COVID-19. Source material: peripheral blood.

CDR3 sequence: CASSLEGASSYEQYF. CDR3 nucleotides: TGTGCCAGCAGCTTGGAGGGGGCGAGCTCCTACGAGCAGTACTTC. V and J are TRBV7-3 and TRBJ2-7; D possibly corresponds to TRBD1 (7 bases). Trimming shortened V by 3 bases and J by 0 bases, and 12 bases separated the two germline ends. Germline V lookup: CDR1 SGHTA, CDR2 FQGTGA. The CDR3 loop spans 15 amino acids. The full variable domain, rest sourced from reference TRBV7-3 and TRBJ2-7, is GAGVSQTPSNKVTEKGKYVELRCDPISGHTALYWYRQSLGQGPEFLIYFQGTGAADDSGLPNDRFFAVRPEGSVSTLKIQRTERGDSAVYLCASSLEGASSYEQYFGPGTRLTVT.